This TCR beta chain emerged from a study of T-cell reconstitution after alpha-beta-depleted transplantation in children. Study-wide points: From surviving recipient T cells and thymic progenitors came the high day-60 TCRbeta diversity observed in some patients. The main origin of T-cell counts and diversity one year after transplant was newly produced T cells. Alpha-beta T cells present about two months after transplant were reported to originate from several hundred expanded graft clones.

Using unique molecular identifiers, the investigators prepared the TCRbeta library. TCRdb reprocessed the PCR reads with MiXCR, giving one entry per CDR3 protein. The profile covers tens of thousands of distinct CDR3 sequences, with roughly 15% appearing a single time and around a fifth taken by the ten largest. This clonotype has a handful of counts. Its antigen is not known. CDR3 length: 16 amino acids. The V and J ends lost 0 bases and 3 bases, in that order; junction bases with no gene match: 5. Germline-derived CDR1 and CDR2 are SGHNT and YYREEE (reference sequence). The specimen was PBMCs, mostly from graft donor cells, collected 180 days after TCRalphabeta/CD19-depleted stem cell transplant. The sequence was obtained from a male patient between 2 and 10 years old who had a stem cell transplant for acute lymphoblastic leukemia, so the T cells may come from the graft donor. The chain has TRBV5-4 and TRBJ2-3; TRBD2 matches at 9 bases. The CDR3 loop is CASSLELAGETDTQYF. The CDR3 DNA follows: TGTGCCAGCAGCTTGGAATTAGCGGGAGAGACAGATACGCAGTATTTT.